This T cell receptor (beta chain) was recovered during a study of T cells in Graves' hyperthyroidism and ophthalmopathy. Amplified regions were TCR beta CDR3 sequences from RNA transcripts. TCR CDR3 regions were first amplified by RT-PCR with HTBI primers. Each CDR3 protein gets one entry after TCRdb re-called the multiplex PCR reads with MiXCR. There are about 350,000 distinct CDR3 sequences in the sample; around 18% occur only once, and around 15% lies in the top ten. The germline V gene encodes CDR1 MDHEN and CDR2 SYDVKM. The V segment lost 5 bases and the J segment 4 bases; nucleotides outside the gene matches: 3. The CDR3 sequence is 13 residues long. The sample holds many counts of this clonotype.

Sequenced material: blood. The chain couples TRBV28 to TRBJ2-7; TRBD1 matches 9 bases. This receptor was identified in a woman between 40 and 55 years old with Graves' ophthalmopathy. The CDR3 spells CASSGQGLYEQYF. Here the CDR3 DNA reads TGTGCCAGCAGTGGACAGGGGCTATACGAGCAGTACTTC.